This TCR beta chain is drawn from a study of cytomegalovirus exposure and HLA in healthy donors. Overall study context: HLA-typed donors were the source of 83 million or so unique TCRs held in an early data release. Findings of the study overall: For presence/absence analyses, sequencing depth was assumed to be roughly uniform across donors. Rarity held for most TCR sequences, but there were some public TCRs that occurred in many donors. Cytomegalovirus status was reportedly diagnosed by the classifier with high sensitivity and specificity.

CDR1 and CDR2 (germline): SGHDN, FVKESK. The V end was cut by 3 bases, the J end by 1 base, with 9 bases between. The CDR3 sequence is 14 residues long. A word on this clone: What it binds is not known.

This PCR relied on a set of 60 Vbeta primers and 13 Jbeta primers. This table comes from immunoSEQ multiplex PCR, and its TCRdb copy is limited to in-frame clones, with some not included. Here the sample spans about 120,000 clones, around three quarters being singletons. The sample comprised PBMCs. The V call is TRBV14, the J call TRBJ1-1; tentative D call: TRBD1 (5 bases). The sequence was obtained from a woman in her thirties or forties in good health and CMV-seropositive. CDR3 region: CASSHGHPNTEAFF. DNA of the CDR3: TGTGCCAGCAGCCACGGACATCCGAACACTGAAGCTTTCTTT. The full variable domain, with the rest looked up from reference TRBV14 and TRBJ1-1, is EAGVTQFPSHSVIEKGQTVTLRCDPISGHDNLYWYRRVMGKEIKFLLHFVKESKQDESGMPNNRFLAERTGGTYSTLKVQPAELEDSGVYFCASSHGHPNTEAFFGQGTRLTVV.